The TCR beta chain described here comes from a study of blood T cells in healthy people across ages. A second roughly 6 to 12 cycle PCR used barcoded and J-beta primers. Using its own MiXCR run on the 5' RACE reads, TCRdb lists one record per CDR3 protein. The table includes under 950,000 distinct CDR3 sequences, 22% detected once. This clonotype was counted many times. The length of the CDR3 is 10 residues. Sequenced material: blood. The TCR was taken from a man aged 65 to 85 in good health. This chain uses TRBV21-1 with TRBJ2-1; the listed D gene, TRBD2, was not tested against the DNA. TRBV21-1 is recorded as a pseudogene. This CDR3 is CASTGTQQFF. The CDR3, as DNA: TGTGCCAGCACCGGGACTCAGCAGTTCTTC.